The rows below give T cell receptor beta chains drawn from one sample of a study of T-cell reconstitution after alpha-beta-depleted transplantation in children. TCRdb itself ran the PCR reads through MiXCR, one entry per CDR3 protein. Of approximately 240,000 distinct CDR3 sequences in the sample, approximately 9.8% were seen once. This material consisted of PBMCs from the stem cell graft donor, taken from the stem cell graft. The receptor set was obtained from a human donor who donated a stem cell graft to a child with SCID. Each CDR3 is given with its conserved first and last residue. Fields, in order: V gene, clone size, D gene, J gene, CDR3 protein, CDR3 DNA. D genes are given only for firm matches. Clone size is not always given. Where it is, it says once, few, many or a class for expanded clones.

v_call: TRBV28; clone_size: many; d_call: NA; j_call: TRBJ1-4; cdr3_aa: CASSLRQTGEKLFF; cdr3_nt: TGTGCCAGCAGTTTGAGGCAAACCGGTGAAAAACTGTTTTTT
v_call: TRBV20-1; clone_size: many; d_call: TRBD2; j_call: TRBJ2-3; cdr3_aa: CSERGGLFTDTQYF; cdr3_nt: TGCAGCGAGCGGGGGGGCCTGTTCACAGATACGCAGTATTTT
v_call: TRBV20-1; clone_size: many; d_call: NA; j_call: TRBJ2-1; cdr3_aa: CSAGGRRYNEQFF; cdr3_nt: TGCAGTGCTGGCGGACGCCGCTACAATGAGCAGTTCTTC
v_call: TRBV29-1; clone_size: few; d_call: NA; j_call: TRBJ1-4; cdr3_aa: CSQRPGPPDEKLFF; cdr3_nt: TGCAGCCAACGACCCGGGCCGCCGGATGAAAAACTGTTTTTT
v_call: TRBV9; clone_size: many; d_call: NA; j_call: TRBJ2-3; cdr3_aa: CASSAPRVPTQYF; cdr3_nt: TGTGCCAGCAGCGCCCCCAGAGTCCCTACGCAGTATTTT
v_call: TRBV4-3; clone_size: many; d_call: TRBD2; j_call: TRBJ2-3; cdr3_aa: CASSQDLAGAADTQYF; cdr3_nt: TGCGCCAGCAGCCAAGATCTAGCGGGGGCCGCAGATACGCAGTATTTT
v_call: TRBV20-1; clone_size: many; d_call: TRBD2; j_call: TRBJ2-2; cdr3_aa: CSANVWELAGGNTGELFF; cdr3_nt: TGCAGTGCTAACGTATGGGAACTAGCGGGGGGAAACACCGGGGAGCTGTTTTTT
v_call: TRBV20-1; clone_size: few; d_call: TRBD2; j_call: TRBJ2-7; cdr3_aa: CSARDRLAARLYF; cdr3_nt: TGCAGTGCTAGAGATCGGCTAGCGGCGCGCCTGTACTTC
v_call: TRBV3-1; clone_size: many; d_call: NA; j_call: TRBJ2-4; cdr3_aa: CASSQDGVAKNIQYF; cdr3_nt: TGTGCCAGCAGCCAAGACGGGGTGGCCAAAAACATTCAGTACTTC
v_call: TRBV3-1; clone_size: many; d_call: TRBD1; j_call: TRBJ2-1; cdr3_aa: CASSQAPGQGFNEQFF; cdr3_nt: TGTGCCAGCAGCCAAGCCCCGGGACAGGGGTTCAATGAGCAGTTCTTC
v_call: TRBV6-1; clone_size: many; d_call: TRBD1; j_call: TRBJ1-5; cdr3_aa: CASRPTGGRSNQPQHF; cdr3_nt: TGTGCCAGCAGACCCACAGGGGGCCGGAGCAATCAGCCCCAGCATTTT
v_call: TRBV6-1; clone_size: many; d_call: NA; j_call: TRBJ2-5; cdr3_aa: CASSVYQETQYF; cdr3_nt: TGTGCCAGCAGCGTGTACCAAGAGACCCAGTACTTC
v_call: TRBV6-2/TRBV6-3; clone_size: many; d_call: TRBD1; j_call: TRBJ2-7; cdr3_aa: CASSYVGTGHPYEQYF; cdr3_nt: TGTGCCAGCAGTTACGTTGGGACAGGCCACCCCTACGAGCAGTACTTC
v_call: TRBV4-2; clone_size: many; d_call: TRBD2; j_call: TRBJ2-1; cdr3_aa: CASSQESGGGYNEQFF; cdr3_nt: TGTGCCAGCAGCCAAGAAAGCGGGGGGGGCTACAATGAGCAGTTCTTC
v_call: TRBV5-1; clone_size: many; d_call: TRBD2; j_call: TRBJ2-7; cdr3_aa: CASSPRGRGASYEQYF; cdr3_nt: TGCGCCAGCAGCCCCCGAGGGCGGGGGGCTTCCTACGAGCAGTACTTC
v_call: TRBV7-9; clone_size: many; d_call: TRBD2; j_call: TRBJ2-2; cdr3_aa: CASSWGGNTGELFF; cdr3_nt: TGTGCCAGCAGCTGGGGGGGGAACACCGGGGAGCTGTTTTTT
v_call: TRBV3-1; clone_size: many; d_call: NA; j_call: TRBJ2-2; cdr3_aa: CASSQDDRDGGELFF; cdr3_nt: TGTGCCAGCAGCCAAGATGATAGGGATGGCGGGGAGCTGTTTTTT
v_call: TRBV9; clone_size: many; d_call: NA; j_call: TRBJ1-1; cdr3_aa: CASSARGLGNTEAFF; cdr3_nt: TGTGCCAGCAGCGCCCGGGGCCTCGGGAACACTGAAGCTTTCTTT
v_call: TRBV4-2; clone_size: many; d_call: NA; j_call: TRBJ2-6; cdr3_aa: CASSQDPDSGANVLTF; cdr3_nt: TGTGCCAGCAGCCAAGATCCAGACTCTGGGGCCAACGTCCTGACTTTC
v_call: TRBV12-3/TRBV12-4; clone_size: many; d_call: NA; j_call: TRBJ2-4; cdr3_aa: CASSFNQGIAKNIQYF; cdr3_nt: TGTGCCAGCAGTTTTAACCAAGGGATAGCCAAAAACATTCAGTACTTC
v_call: TRBV5-5; clone_size: many; d_call: NA; j_call: TRBJ2-5; cdr3_aa: CASSGSQETQYF; cdr3_nt: TGTGCCAGCTCAGGGTCCCAAGAGACCCAGTACTTC
v_call: TRBV6-1; clone_size: many; d_call: NA; j_call: TRBJ2-7; cdr3_aa: CASTNPAGGYEQYF; cdr3_nt: TGTGCCAGCACTAACCCCGCCGGGGGCTACGAGCAGTACTTC
v_call: TRBV10-1; clone_size: many; d_call: TRBD2; j_call: TRBJ2-1; cdr3_aa: CASGVAGGNEQFF; cdr3_nt: TGCGCCAGCGGAGTAGCGGGGGGGAATGAGCAGTTCTTC
v_call: TRBV20-1; clone_size: many; d_call: NA; j_call: TRBJ2-1; cdr3_aa: CSATPGQSYNEQFF; cdr3_nt: TGCAGTGCTACCCCCGGACAAAGTTACAATGAGCAGTTCTTC
v_call: TRBV12-3/TRBV12-4; clone_size: many; d_call: TRBD2; j_call: TRBJ2-3; cdr3_aa: CASSRTSGGWTDTQYF; cdr3_nt: TGTGCCAGCAGCCGGACTAGCGGGGGATGGACAGATACGCAGTATTTT
v_call: TRBV20-1; clone_size: few; d_call: NA; j_call: TRBJ2-2; cdr3_aa: CSARDPVRNTGELFF; cdr3_nt: TGCAGTGCTAGGGATCCAGTACGAAACACCGGGGAGCTGTTTTTT
v_call: TRBV6-2/TRBV6-3; clone_size: many; d_call: TRBD1; j_call: TRBJ1-6; cdr3_aa: CASSPTGDNSPLHF; cdr3_nt: TGTGCCAGCAGCCCGACAGGGGATAATTCACCCCTCCACTTT
v_call: TRBV7-2; clone_size: many; d_call: TRBD1; j_call: TRBJ1-1; cdr3_aa: CASSSTGANTEAFF; cdr3_nt: TGTGCCAGCAGCTCGACAGGGGCTAACACTGAAGCTTTCTTT
v_call: TRBV20-1; clone_size: NA; d_call: TRBD1; j_call: TRBJ1-5; cdr3_aa: CSALRTGNQPQHF; cdr3_nt: TGCAGTGCTCTACGGACAGGGAATCAGCCCCAGCATTTT
v_call: TRBV12-3/TRBV12-4; clone_size: many; d_call: TRBD1; j_call: TRBJ1-2; cdr3_aa: CASRRDRGYLRIGYGYTF; cdr3_nt: TGTGCCAGCAGGCGTGACAGGGGTTATCTTCGGATAGGCTATGGCTACACCTTC
v_call: TRBV3-1; clone_size: many; d_call: TRBD1; j_call: TRBJ1-2; cdr3_aa: CASSQAGGDGYTF; cdr3_nt: TGTGCCAGCAGCCAGGCAGGGGGGGATGGCTACACCTTC
v_call: TRBV7-9; clone_size: NA; d_call: TRBD2; j_call: TRBJ2-3; cdr3_aa: CASSLGTRGPRTDTQYF; cdr3_nt: TGTGCCAGCAGCTTAGGGACTAGGGGCCCTCGGACAGATACGCAGTATTTT
v_call: TRBV11-1; clone_size: many; d_call: NA; j_call: TRBJ2-6; cdr3_aa: CASSLWGANRVGSGANVLTF; cdr3_nt: TGTGCCAGCAGCTTATGGGGGGCCAACAGGGTTGGCTCTGGGGCCAACGTCCTGACTTTC
v_call: TRBV7-2; clone_size: many; d_call: TRBD2; j_call: TRBJ2-7; cdr3_aa: CASSLLAGDEQYF; cdr3_nt: TGTGCCAGCAGCTTACTAGCGGGGGACGAGCAGTACTTC
v_call: TRBV28; clone_size: many; d_call: NA; j_call: TRBJ2-6; cdr3_aa: CASSLMGSGANVLTF; cdr3_nt: TGTGCCAGCAGTTTAATGGGGTCTGGGGCCAACGTCCTGACTTTC
v_call: TRBV6-5; clone_size: many; d_call: NA; j_call: TRBJ1-6; cdr3_aa: CASSYDNNSPLHF; cdr3_nt: TGTGCCAGCAGCTACGACAATAATTCACCCCTCCACTTT
v_call: TRBV6-5; clone_size: many; d_call: TRBD1; j_call: TRBJ1-2; cdr3_aa: CASSRGQGSYGYTF; cdr3_nt: TGTGCCAGCAGCCGAGGACAGGGGTCTTATGGCTACACCTTC
v_call: TRBV5-5; clone_size: many; d_call: NA; j_call: TRBJ1-1; cdr3_aa: CASSLVVGGGVEAFF; cdr3_nt: TGTGCCAGCAGCTTGGTGGTCGGCGGGGGCGTCGAAGCTTTCTTT
v_call: TRBV5-1; clone_size: many; d_call: NA; j_call: TRBJ2-2; cdr3_aa: CASSPRIGPNTGELFF; cdr3_nt: TGCGCCAGCAGCCCCCGAATTGGACCGAACACCGGGGAGCTGTTTTTT
v_call: TRBV15; clone_size: many; d_call: NA; j_call: TRBJ2-4; cdr3_aa: CATSRTPRGAKRDIQYF; cdr3_nt: TGTGCCACCAGCAGGACACCTAGAGGGGCGAAACGGGACATTCAGTACTTC
v_call: TRBV3-1; clone_size: NA; d_call: TRBD1; j_call: TRBJ2-7; cdr3_aa: CAFCFGDRDRGLSNEQYF; cdr3_nt: TGTGCCTTCTGTTTTGGGGACCGGGACAGGGGGCTTTCCAACGAGCAGTACTTC
v_call: TRBV5-6; clone_size: many; d_call: NA; j_call: TRBJ2-2; cdr3_aa: CASSRQNTGELFF; cdr3_nt: TGTGCCAGCAGTCGACAGAACACCGGGGAGCTGTTTTTT
v_call: TRBV5-1; clone_size: many; d_call: TRBD1; j_call: TRBJ1-2; cdr3_aa: CASSLSGQGGGYTF; cdr3_nt: TGCGCCAGCAGCCTCTCCGGACAGGGGGGCGGCTACACCTTC
v_call: TRBV7-8; clone_size: many; d_call: NA; j_call: TRBJ2-5; cdr3_aa: CASSFTGIKETQYF; cdr3_nt: TGTGCCAGCAGCTTCACCGGGATTAAAGAGACCCAGTACTTC
v_call: TRBV5-1; clone_size: many; d_call: NA; j_call: TRBJ1-2; cdr3_aa: CASSLYGGRLGYTF; cdr3_nt: TGCGCCAGCAGCCTCTACGGCGGCCGGCTAGGCTACACCTTC
v_call: TRBV5-1; clone_size: many; d_call: NA; j_call: TRBJ2-7; cdr3_aa: CASSPGRVVSDEQYF; cdr3_nt: TGCGCCAGCAGCCCGGGACGAGTAGTTTCGGACGAGCAGTACTTC
v_call: TRBV5-1; clone_size: NA; d_call: NA; j_call: TRBJ1-5; cdr3_aa: CASSPGHLSNQPQHF; cdr3_nt: TGCGCCAGCAGCCCGGGACACCTTAGCAATCAGCCCCAGCATTTT
v_call: TRBV7-7; clone_size: many; d_call: TRBD2; j_call: TRBJ2-2; cdr3_aa: CASSSRAGTNTGELFF; cdr3_nt: TGTGCCAGCAGCTCCAGAGCGGGAACGAACACCGGGGAGCTGTTTTTT